The sequence of this T cell receptor beta chain was determined in a study of blood T cells in healthy people across ages. RNA extraction gave at least 6 micrograms of total RNA per sample. The use of a sample-barcoded 5' primer and a J-beta primer mix characterized a second PCR of roughly 6 to 11 cycles. TCRdb passed the 5' RACE reads through MiXCR, listing each CDR3 protein once. This table has roughly 1.5 million distinct CDR3 sequences, 35% to 45% appearing once. On this clonotype: Its cognate antigen is unknown.

Overall study results and limits: Donor CMV infection status was unknown, possibly confounding age-related changes in expanded clonotypes.

Sequencing used blood. The sequence was obtained from a woman between 18 and 29 years old in good health.

CDR3 DNA sequence: TGTGCCAGCAGTTACATGGCAGGGCTCAATTCACCCCTCCACTTT. It specifies CASSYMAGLNSPLHF. The chain is built from TRBV6-2 or TRBV6-3 and TRBJ1-6, with D maybe TRBD1 (5 bases). Germline loops: CDR1 MNHEY, CDR2 SVGEGT. V was cut by 2 bases and J by 7 bases, with 12 bases left in between. This CDR3 contains 15 residues.